This passage covers 14 T cell receptor beta chains from one sample sequenced in a study of tumor and adjacent non-tumor tissue in lung cancer (dated by TCRdb to 2017 to 2018). RNA was isolated from bulk, unsorted tissue, and RNA quality was assessed with a NanoDrop ND-1000 and an Agilent 2100. The method was multiplex PCR. Sequencing took place on an Illumina HiSeq 2500. TCRbeta libraries were constructed through three rounds of nested PCR with primers (Table S4) according to protocols modified from ARM-PCR. In-frame beta chains were kept once TCRdb had trimmed the public reads at Q25 with fastp and called clones with MiXCR. Every CDR3 protein is listed once, alongside the most common genes and DNA of its rows. Across this sample there are 110,000 or so distinct CDR3 sequences, with roughly 75% seen only once. The ten largest make up 37% of the sample. The specimen sequenced was lung tumor tissue. These receptors originate from a woman aged 60-75 years with non-small cell lung cancer.

This clonotype counts as medium-sized. This chain connects TRBV28 to TRBJ2-7, with D unresolved. V lost 2 bases to trimming and J lost 2 bases, with 7 bases between them. From germline, CDR1 is MDHEN and CDR2 SYDVKM. The CDR3 length is 13 residues. The CDR3 bases are TGTGCCAGCAGTTTAGCGGTCGCCTACGAGCAGTACTTC. Protein: CASSLAVAYEQYF.

This clonotype appeared a few times. This chain links TRBV4-1 with TRBJ1-1, with TRBD1 matching 8 bases. The V and J ends lost 6 bases and 0 bases, in that order; junction bases with no gene match: 9. This CDR3 has 16 amino acids. CDR1 is MGHRA, CDR2 YSYEKL, per germline. CDR3 DNA: TGCGCCAGCAGGGCAGGGGGCGCCGGTTTGAACACTGAAGCTTTCTTT. Translated: CASRAGGAGLNTEAFF.

The chain recombines TRBV5-6 with TRBJ2-7; D is uncertain. V gave up 5 bases and J gave up 2 bases, with 17 bases separating them. CDR3 length: 15 residues. The germline CDR1 and CDR2 sequences are SGHDT and YYEEEE. As DNA, the CDR3 is TGTGCCAGCAGTCCGACCGAGCCCGACCCCTACGAGCAGTACTTC. Translation gives CASSPTEPDPYEQYF.

Note on this clonotype: An end of the junction does not agree with germline; a read error may underlie this. J is TRBJ1-2 and V is TRBV9; no reliable D call. The V gene's germline CDR1 is SGDLS and CDR2 YYNGEE. This CDR3 is 16 amino acids long. The CDR3 here is CAGSLTPWVGNYGYTF. The CDR3 DNA sequence: TGTGCCGGCAGCTTAACACCATGGGTTGGTAACTATGGCTACACATTC.

Concerning this clonotype: A much larger clone lies a single base off, so this may be a read error. The chain employs TRBV28 and TRBJ2-1; weak D call: TRBD2 (6 bases). The CDR3 length is 11 residues. Germline V CDR1 and CDR2: MDHEN, SYDVKM. The chain's CDR3 is CAGSIGGEQFF. CDR3 DNA sequence: TGTGCCGGCAGTATCGGGGGTGAGCAGTTCTTC. Complete variable domain (other parts from reference TRBV28 and TRBJ2-1): DVKVTQSSRYLVKRTGEKVFLECVQDMDHENMFWYRQDPGLGLRLIYFSYDVKMKEKGDIPEGYSVSREKKERFSLILESASTNQTSMYLCAGSIGGEQFFGPGTRLTVL.

In regard to this clonotype: A much bigger clone sits one base away, suggesting this may be a read error. Here the CDR3 DNA reads TGCGTCAGCAGCCTTCAACCGCTCCTACAGGCAAACACCGGGGAGCTGTTTTTT. Encoded protein: CVSSLQPLLQANTGELFF. The chain is built from TRBV4-3 and TRBJ2-2; D is perhaps TRBD1 (5 bases). The V gene's germline CDR1 is LGHNA and CDR2 YSLEER. The CDR3 loop spans 18 amino acids.

To note about this clonotype: This CDR3 fails to terminate in the conserved phenylalanine or tryptophan, so it likely reflects a read error. The gene calls are TRBV11-3 and TRBJ1-1; D is undetermined. The V and J ends lost 3 bases and 4 bases respectively, with 15 bases between them. This CDR3 has 15 residues. Germline assignment: CDR1 SGHNT and CDR2 YENEEA. The CDR3: CASSFVSGRGTEAFL. The CDR3, as DNA: TGTGCCAGCAGCTTCGTTTCGGGGAGAGGCACTGAAGCTTTCCTT.

On this clonotype itself: The junction departs from germline at one end; a sequencing error may be responsible. The chain recombines TRBV12-3 or TRBV12-4 with TRBJ2-2; no reliable D call. The CDR3 has 14 residues. CDR3 sequence: CASGLAWGTGELFF. CDR3 DNA sequence: TGTGCCAGCGGTTTAGCCTGGGGCACCGGGGAGCTGTTTTTT.

The J gene is TRBJ1-2, the V gene TRBV5-6; D is perhaps TRBD1 (5 bases). The germline CDR1 and CDR2 sequences are SGHDT and YYEEEE. Trimming stripped 8 bases from V and 5 bases from J, with 19 bases between. The CDR3 covers 14 residues. In DNA, the CDR3 is TGTGCCAGTAGATTGTTAGGTTGGGGGTATGGCTACACCTTC. Translation gives CASRLLGWGYGYTF.

This clonotype came up many times. The CDR3 protein is CASRGLGEQYF. In DNA, the CDR3 is TGTGCCAGTAGAGGGTTGGGGGAGCAGTACTTC. The J gene is TRBJ2-7, the V gene TRBV6-1, with D possibly matching TRBD2 (5 bases). CDR1 is MNHNS and CDR2 is SASEGT in the germline V gene. V was trimmed by 9 bases and J by 7 bases, leaving 13 bases between them. CDR3 length equals 11 residues.

The sample holds a few counts of this clonotype. This chain links TRBV28 with TRBJ2-6, with D unclear. Trimming took 5 bases from V and 0 from J, leaving 11 bases between them. Germline assignment: CDR1 MDHEN and CDR2 SYDVKM. This CDR3 is 16 amino acids long. The CDR3 loop is CASSPFPGSGANVLTF. The CDR3 bases are TGTGCCAGCAGTCCCTTCCCCGGCTCTGGGGCCAACGTCCTGACTTTC.

J is TRBJ1-5 and V is TRBV6-5; no clear D gene. Per germline, CDR1 MNHEY and CDR2 SVGAGI. V dropped 6 bases and J dropped 7 bases, with 13 bases sitting between them. The CDR3 contains 13 residues. The chain's CDR3 is CASRYAKGQPQHF. CDR3 DNA: TGTGCCAGCAGATACGCAAAGGGACAGCCCCAGCATTTT.

Ten or more counts support this clonotype. The DNA for the CDR3 is TGCAGTGCTAGTACCGAGGGGGATACGCAGTATTTT. This codes for CSASTEGDTQYF. This sequence joins TRBV20-1 and TRBJ2-3; D assignment may be TRBD1 or TRBD2 (5 bases each). In germline, CDR1 is DFQATT, CDR2 SNEGSKA (reference sequence). This CDR3 contains 12 residues. V lost 3 bases and J 6 bases, leaving 10 bases between the germline ends.

A word on this clonotype: A much larger clone is a single base away; this may be a read error. This chain uses TRBV5-5 with TRBJ2-4, with 8 bases fitting TRBD2. This CDR3 has 15 amino acids. The V gene's germline CDR1 is SGHKS and CDR2 YYEKEE (reference sequence). The CDR3 DNA reads TGTACCAGCAGCTTGGGACTAGGGCGATGGGACATTCAGTACTTC. It specifies CTSSLGLGRWDIQYF.